Sequencing of this TCR beta chain was carried out in a study of liver allograft versus peripheral blood T cells (TCRdb year 2020). With regard to the full study: In liver transplant recipients, the study looked at T cell receptor repertoires in the peripheral blood and set them against the repertoires found within the transplanted livers. The research as a whole found: According to the report, the T cell receptor repertoires detected in peripheral blood were different from the repertoires found inside liver allografts.

Points on this clonotype: Its antigen specificity is not known. A much larger clone sits a single nucleotide away, making a read error possible.

The CDR3 numbers 14 residues from cysteine through phenylalanine. The kept DNA is CDR3 alone, 42 bases in frame from the first base. Trimming costs V 7 bases and J 5 bases, and their ends lie 14 bases apart. CDR1 LNHDA and CDR2 SQIVND were looked up in the germline V gene (reference sequence). The instrument given in TCRdb is Illumina MiSeq. TCRdb trimmed public reads at Q25 via fastp, called clones via MiXCR and kept in-frame beta chains. For every CDR3 protein sequence, its rows merge into one entry that carries the most common genes and DNA. A total of 7,000 to 10,000 distinct CDR3 sequences appear in this sample, about a fifth of them only once. The ten top clones hold 5% to 6.5% of the sample.

This receptor was obtained from a human patient who had a liver transplant. Following transplantation, T cells from the graft donor may be among those present. The V and J segments used are TRBV19 and TRBJ2-2; no confident D gene assignment can be made. The CDR3 here reads CASTISLGTGELFF. The nucleotide sequence is given as TGTGCCAGTACCATATCCTTGGGGACCGGGGAGCTGTTTTTT.